What follows are 10 T cell receptor beta chains derived from one specimen sequenced in a study of shared clonotypes between healthy human individuals. Data came from immunoSEQ multiplex PCR; TCRdb stores just in-frame clones and leaves some out. The sample holds some 550,000 clones, less than 98% seen once. The sequencing input was naive CD4+ T cells sorted from blood. Documented subset: CD45RA+ positively selected. The receptors were sampled from a woman in her 30s in good health.

This chain uses TRBV18 with TRBJ1-4; D unclear. The germline V gene has CDR1 KGHSH and CDR2 LQKENI. This CDR3 has 15 amino acids. V lost 4 bases and J 5 bases, leaving 14 bases between the germline ends. The DNA of the CDR3 is TGTGCCAGCTCACGAACACCGGGCAGGAATGAAAAACTGTTTTTT. This translates into CASSRTPGRNEKLFF.

The V call is TRBV28, the J call TRBJ2-2, with 8 nucleotides matching TRBD2. This CDR3 comprises 15 residues. J was trimmed by 4 bases and V by 6 bases; bases with no gene match: 7. Germline V gives CDR1 MDHEN, CDR2 SYDVKM. As DNA, the CDR3 is TGTGCCAGCAGAACACGACTAGCGTTCACCGGGGAGCTGTTTTTT. Protein: CASRTRLAFTGELFF.

The J gene is TRBJ1-2, the V gene TRBV4-2, with TRBD1 as a possible D gene (5 bases). The V gene lost 1 base and the J gene lost 0 bases, with 12 bases spanning the gap. Germline CDR1 and CDR2: LGHNA and YNFKEQ. There are 16 residues in the CDR3. CDR3 residues: CASSQAAGGANYGYTF. In nucleotides, the CDR3 is TGTGCCAGCAGCCAAGCGGCCGGGGGTGCTAACTATGGCTACACCTTC.

V is TRBV4-1 and J is TRBJ2-7; 7 bases map to TRBD1. This CDR3 region has 16 residues. V gave up 3 bases and J gave up 1 base; unmatched junction bases: 9. CDR1 and CDR2 (germline): MGHRA, YSYEKL. CDR3 sequence: CASSQLQGYRSYEQYF. As DNA, the CDR3 is TGCGCCAGCAGCCAGCTACAGGGGTACAGGTCCTACGAGCAGTACTTC.

The rearrangement links TRBV2 to TRBJ2-5; D gene uncertain. Trimming pared 7 bases from V and 1 base from J, leaving 7 bases between. This CDR3 spans 12 amino acids. In germline, CDR1 is SNHLY, CDR2 FYNNEI. The CDR3 coding sequence is TGTGCCAGCATAGGGTCCCAAGAGACCCAGTACTTC. It yields the protein CASIGSQETQYF.

This rearrangement joins TRBV5-4 to TRBJ2-5, with a possible D match to TRBD2 (6 bases). Germline V CDR1 and CDR2: SGHNT, YYREEE (reference sequence). The CDR3 runs 16 residues. The germline V and J ends were trimmed by 4 bases and 1 base, with 17 bases remaining between them. The chain's CDR3 is CASSLGRQGGQETQYF. CDR3 DNA: TGTGCCAGCAGCCTAGGTCGGCAGGGAGGCCAAGAGACCCAGTACTTC.

V and J are TRBV27 and TRBJ1-1; TRBD1 matches 10 bases. The CDR3 consists of 15 residues. J lost 5 bases, V lost 4 bases, and 7 bases had no gene match. Germline CDR1 is MNHEY and CDR2 is SMNVEV (reference sequence). The CDR3 DNA reads TGTGCCAGCAGTTCCACCGGGACAGGGGAAACTGAAGCTTTCTTT. This translates into CASSSTGTGETEAFF.

The V and J genes are TRBV6-1 and TRBJ2-7; TRBD2 matches at 9 bases. The CDR3 has 14 residues. The junction had 9 bases not matched to a gene; V was cut back by 6 bases and J by 6 bases. Germline V gives CDR1 MNHNS, CDR2 SASEGT. CDR3 region: CASRELAGISEQYF. The CDR3 nucleotides read TGTGCCAGCAGAGAACTAGCGGGCATAAGCGAGCAGTACTTC.

This clone was seen a single time. The chain is built from TRBV5-8 and TRBJ2-5, with 12 bases lining up with TRBD2. Germline CDR1 and CDR2: SGHTS and YDEGEE. Germline trimming cut 0 bases from V and 2 bases from J; bases unmatched to any gene: 2. This CDR3 comprises 16 residues. The CDR3 spells CASSLGTSGDQETQYF. The CDR3 DNA reads TGTGCCAGCAGCTTGGGGACTAGCGGGGATCAAGAGACCCAGTACTTC.

The chain employs TRBV1 and TRBJ2-3; the table assigns TRBD2, which was not confirmed against the DNA. TRBV1 is noted as a pseudogene. The CDR3 has 20 residues. CDR3: CTSSRRGLAGGSCLTDTQYF. DNA for the CDR3: TGCACCAGCAGCCGACGTGGACTAGCGGGAGGCTCCTGCCTCACAGATACGCAGTATTTT.